Listed below are T cell receptor beta chains from one sample, sequenced in a study of blood T cell repertoires in COVID-19. Only in-frame clones appear in the TCRdb table, and some are missing; sequencing was by immunoSEQ multiplex PCR. The data show roughly 73,000 clones, roughly 76% seen once. The sample comprised peripheral blood. The receptors derive from a woman aged 65 to 85 with acute or convalescent COVID-19. CDR3s include the opening cysteine and the closing phenylalanine or tryptophan. D genes are given only for firm matches. Only part of the rows carry a size: once, few, many, or a class if the clone is expanded.

length	D	size	V	J	DNA	CDR3
15	TRBD1	.	TRBV4-1	TRBJ2-5	TGCGCCAGCAGCGGGGAGGGACAGGGGGCTGAGACCCAGTACTTC	CASSGEGQGAETQYF
15	.	.	TRBV5-4	TRBJ2-6	TGTGCCAGCAGCTTGCGGGGTTCCGGGGCCAACGTCCTGACTTTC	CASSLRGSGANVLTF
12	.	.	TRBV18	TRBJ2-3	TGTGCCAGCTCAATTTACACAGATACGCAGTATTTT	CASSIYTDTQYF
14	.	once	TRBV6-2/TRBV6-3	TRBJ2-3	TGTGCCAGCAGTTACTCTCTATCATTAGATACGCAGTATTTT	CASSYSLSLDTQYF
14	.	.	TRBV9	TRBJ2-5	TGTGCCAGCAGCCGGGGGAGGTTCGTGGAGACCCAGTACTTC	CASSRGRFVETQYF
15	TRBD2	.	TRBV30	TRBJ2-3	TGTGCCTGGAGGTTAATAGCGGGAAGAGCAGATACGCAGTATTTT	CAWRLIAGRADTQYF
13	.	.	TRBV5-1	TRBJ1-2	TGCGCCAGCTCGGACAACACTAACTATGGCTACACCTTC	CASSDNTNYGYTF
16	TRBD1	.	TRBV3-1/TRBV3-2	TRBJ1-6	TGTGCCAGCAGCCTAATACCCGGGACAGGGAATTCACCCCTCCACTTT	CASSLIPGTGNSPLHF
15	TRBD1	once	TRBV7-9	TRBJ1-4	TGTGCCAGCAGCCGCGGGACAGGACAAAATGAGAAACTGTTTTTT	CASSRGTGQNEKLFF
13	.	.	TRBV7-9	TRBJ1-2	TGTGCCAGCAGCTGGACAGAAAGCTATGGCTACACCTTC	CASSWTESYGYTF
15	TRBD1	.	TRBV15	TRBJ1-3	TGTGCCACCAGCGGTACAGGGGCGACTGGAAACACCATATATTTT	CATSGTGATGNTIYF
17	.	.	TRBV2	TRBJ1-1	TGTGCCAGCAGCACCGTCCCGGGGAGGGTTAAGAACACTGAAGCTTTCTTT	CASSTVPGRVKNTEAFF
16	.	.	TRBV5-8	TRBJ1-3	TGTGCCAGCAGCTCCCTACACGGGAACCGGGGAAACACCATATATTTT	CASSSLHGNRGNTIYF
11	.	.	TRBV28	TRBJ1-1	TGTGCCAGCAGTTCAACGGTTGAAGCTTTCTTT	CASSSTVEAFF
15	.	.	TRBV5-1	TRBJ2-5	TGCGCCAGCAGCTTGGCCGGGGCAGGGAGGGAGACCCAGTACTTC	CASSLAGAGRETQYF
17	TRBD1	many	TRBV7-6	TRBJ2-7	TGTGCCAGCAGCGGAACCCTGACAGGGAGATTAGCCACCGAGCAGTACTTC	CASSGTLTGRLATEQYF
13	.	.	TRBV19	TRBJ1-1	TGTGCCAGTAGTTCCCTCGGGAACACTGAAGCTTTCTTT	CASSSLGNTEAFF
18	.	.	TRBV21-1	TRBJ2-4	TGTGCCAGCAACCCCAAAAAGCGGCGAGGGAAGGACAAAAACATTCAGTACTTC	CASNPKKRRGKDKNIQYF
15	.	.	TRBV6-1	TRBJ1-4	TGTGCCAGCAGTGAAGCAGGCTGGGGGCGGGAAAAACTGTTTTTT	CASSEAGWGREKLFF
15	.	few	TRBV27	TRBJ1-2	TGTGCCAGCAGTTTGAATCCGGGATTGGCCTATGGCTACACCTTC	CASSLNPGLAYGYTF
15	.	.	TRBV5-1	TRBJ2-3	TGCGCCAGCAGCTTGGGGCAGTCTAGCACAGATACGCAGTATTTT	CASSLGQSSTDTQYF
13	.	.	TRBV3-1/TRBV3-2	TRBJ2-5	TGTGCCAGCAGGAGGGTCTTACGAGAGACCCAGTACTTC	CASRRVLRETQYF
16	TRBD1	.	TRBV6-5	TRBJ1-2	TGTGCCAGCAGTTACAGGGGGACAGCGTCGGTTTATGGCTACACCTTC	CASSYRGTASVYGYTF
15	TRBD1	.	TRBV5-6	TRBJ1-4	TGTGCCAGCAGCCCGACGACAGGGGTGCAGGAAAAACTGTTTTTT	CASSPTTGVQEKLFF
13	.	.	TRBV28	TRBJ1-2	TGTGCCAGCAGCTCTGGACGGGAAGGTGGCTACACCTTC	CASSSGREGGYTF
14	TRBD2	.	TRBV11-2	TRBJ2-1	TGTGCCAGCAGCTTCGGGACTAGCGGGATTGGTCAGTTCTTC	CASSFGTSGIGQFF
16	.	.	TRBV11-3	TRBJ1-3	TGTGCCAGCAGCCCCCCCCGAGGAGCGGGTGGAAACACCATATATTTT	CASSPPRGAGGNTIYF
12	.	.	TRBV19	TRBJ2-1	TGTGCCAGTGGGGCCTACTACAATGAGCAGTTCTTC	CASGAYYNEQFF
15	TRBD2	.	TRBV6-2/TRBV6-3	TRBJ2-3	TGTGCCAGCAGTTTCTTAGCGGGGGGTACAGATACGCAGTATTTT	CASSFLAGGTDTQYF
12	.	.	TRBV3-1/TRBV3-2	TRBJ2-1	TGTGCCTGTGCCAGTACCTACAATGAGCAGTTCTTC	CACASTYNEQFF
14	.	.	TRBV18	TRBJ1-2	TGTGCCAGCTCACCGGAGGGAGGCAACTATGGCTACACCTTC	CASSPEGGNYGYTF
13	TRBD2	once	TRBV25-1	TRBJ2-1	TGTGCCAGCAGTATTACTAGCGCCAATGAGCAGTTCTTC	CASSITSANEQFF
16	.	medium-sized	TRBV25-1	TRBJ2-5	TGTGCCAGCAGTGAAAGGGGCGGGATGCTTGCAGAGACCCAGTACTTC	CASSERGGMLAETQYF
15	.	.	TRBV7-9	TRBJ2-2	TGTGCCAGCAGCTCGTACACGCCTAGGACCGGGGAGCTGTTTTTT	CASSSYTPRTGELFF
11	.	.	TRBV29-1	TRBJ2-7	TGCAGCGTGAGGACAGCCTACGAGCAGTACTTC	CSVRTAYEQYF
15	.	.	TRBV18	TRBJ1-5	TGTGCCAGCTCACCACTCGGGACTCAAGATCAGCCCCAGCATTTT	CASSPLGTQDQPQHF
15	TRBD1	.	TRBV6-1	TRBJ1-6	TGTGCCAGCAGTGATCAGGGGGCGCCAGATTCACCCCTCCACTTT	CASSDQGAPDSPLHF
16	TRBD2	few	TRBV3-1/TRBV3-2	TRBJ2-1	TGTGCCAGCAGCTATCTACGATCAGCCGGGGGGAATGAGCAGTTCTTC	CASSYLRSAGGNEQFF
15	.	.	TRBV5-1	TRBJ1-6	TGCGCCAGCACCCTGCGTGCGGAAAATAATTCACCCCTCCACTTT	CASTLRAENNSPLHF
19	.	.	TRBV18	TRBJ2-6	TGTGCCAGCTCACCTATTTACAGGGCCCCTAGCTCTGGGGCCAACGTCCTGACTTTC	CASSPIYRAPSSGANVLTF
18	TRBD2	.	TRBV19	TRBJ2-1	TGTGCCAGTAGTAGAAGGGGGACTAGCGATATCCTCCTCAATGAGCAGTTCTTC	CASSRRGTSDILLNEQFF
14	TRBD2	.	TRBV5-1	TRBJ2-7	TGCGCCAGCAGCTTGGGACTAGCGGGAGTCGAGCAGTACTTC	CASSLGLAGVEQYF
14	.	.	TRBV5-8	TRBJ2-3	TGTGCCAGCAGCCATAACAGGAAGGCAGATACGCAGTATTTT	CASSHNRKADTQYF
14	.	.	TRBV2	TRBJ1-5	TGTGCCAGCAGTGCGGGGGGGATCAATCAGCCCCAGCATTTT	CASSAGGINQPQHF
13	TRBD2	.	TRBV28	TRBJ2-7	TGTGCCAGCAAAGGGTACGGGGGGAGGGAGCAGTACTTC	CASKGYGGREQYF
17	.	.	TRBV18	TRBJ2-4	TGTGCCAGCTCACCAAGGCCCGGGGAGATAAACAAAAACATTCAGTACTTC	CASSPRPGEINKNIQYF
15	TRBD1	.	TRBV9	TRBJ1-5	TGTGCCAGCAGCAGGGGACAGGGAAGTAATCAGCCCCAGCATTTT	CASSRGQGSNQPQHF
15	TRBD1	.	TRBV2	TRBJ2-2	TGTGCCAGCAGTAGACAGGGGGGGAACACCGGGGAGCTGTTTTTT	CASSRQGGNTGELFF
15	TRBD1	once	TRBV19	TRBJ1-6	TGTGCCAGTAGTTTAGACAGGGGGCGAAATTCACCCCTCCACTTT	CASSLDRGRNSPLHF
16	TRBD1	.	TRBV18	TRBJ1-1	TGTGCCAGCTCACAGTCTCTAACTGGACAGGGGACTGAAGCTTTCTTT	CASSQSLTGQGTEAFF
15	TRBD1	few	TRBV28	TRBJ2-7	TGTGCCAGCAGCCTACAGGGGCTCGACCCTCGGGGGCAGTACTTC	CASSLQGLDPRGQYF
11	.	.	TRBV20-1	TRBJ1-1	TGCAGTGCTAGTAGCTTGGAGGGTGTTTTCTTT	CSASSLEGVFF
16	.	.	TRBV5-1	TRBJ2-1	TGCGCCAGCAGCGGCCTTAGGCTAGCGTCCCCCAGTGAGCAGTTCTTC	CASSGLRLASPSEQFF